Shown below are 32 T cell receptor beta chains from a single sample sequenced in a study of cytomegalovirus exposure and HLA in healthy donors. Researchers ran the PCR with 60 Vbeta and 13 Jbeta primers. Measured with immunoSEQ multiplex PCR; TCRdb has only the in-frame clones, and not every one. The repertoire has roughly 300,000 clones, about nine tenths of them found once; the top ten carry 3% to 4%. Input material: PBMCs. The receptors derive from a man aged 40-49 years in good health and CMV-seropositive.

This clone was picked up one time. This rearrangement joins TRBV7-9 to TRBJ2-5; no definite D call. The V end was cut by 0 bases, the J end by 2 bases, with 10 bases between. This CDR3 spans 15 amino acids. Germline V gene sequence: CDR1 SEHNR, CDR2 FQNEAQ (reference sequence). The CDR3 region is CASSLAPRSQETQYF. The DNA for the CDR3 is TGTGCCAGCAGCTTAGCCCCCAGGTCACAAGAGACCCAGTACTTC.

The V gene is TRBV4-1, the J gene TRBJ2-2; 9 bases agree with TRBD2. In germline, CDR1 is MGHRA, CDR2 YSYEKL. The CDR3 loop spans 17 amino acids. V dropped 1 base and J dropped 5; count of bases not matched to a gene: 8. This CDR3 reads CASSQVSGRRGTGELFF. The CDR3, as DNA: TGCGCCAGCAGCCAAGTTAGCGGGAGAAGGGGGACCGGGGAGCTGTTTTTT.

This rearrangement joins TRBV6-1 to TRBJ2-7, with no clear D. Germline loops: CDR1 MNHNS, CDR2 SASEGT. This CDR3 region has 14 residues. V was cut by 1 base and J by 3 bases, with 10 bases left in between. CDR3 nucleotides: TGTGCCAGCAGTGAAGTGGGCACCCACTACGAGCAGTACTTC. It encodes CASSEVGTHYEQYF.

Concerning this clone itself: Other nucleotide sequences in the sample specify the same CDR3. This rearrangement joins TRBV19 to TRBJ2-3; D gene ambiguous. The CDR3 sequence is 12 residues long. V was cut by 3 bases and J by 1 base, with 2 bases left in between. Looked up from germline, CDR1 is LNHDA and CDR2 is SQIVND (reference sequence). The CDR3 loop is CASSIGTDTQYF. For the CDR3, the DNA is TGTGCCAGTAGTATCGGCACAGATACGCAGTATTTT.

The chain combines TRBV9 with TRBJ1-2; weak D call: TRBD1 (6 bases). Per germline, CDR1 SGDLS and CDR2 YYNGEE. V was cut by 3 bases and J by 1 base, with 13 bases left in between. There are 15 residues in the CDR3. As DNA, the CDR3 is TGTGCCAGCAGCGGAGAGGACAGCTATAACTATGGCTACACCTTC. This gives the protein CASSGEDSYNYGYTF.

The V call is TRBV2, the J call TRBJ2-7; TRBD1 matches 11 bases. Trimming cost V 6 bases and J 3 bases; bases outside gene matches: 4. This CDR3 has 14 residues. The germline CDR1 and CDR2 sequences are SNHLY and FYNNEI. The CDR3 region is CASRPGTGGYEQYF. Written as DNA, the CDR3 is TGTGCCAGCAGGCCCGGGACAGGGGGCTACGAGCAGTACTTC. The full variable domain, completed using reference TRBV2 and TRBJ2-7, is EPEVTQTPSHQVTQMGQEVILRCVPISNHLYFYWYRQILGQKVEFLVSFYNNEISEKSEIFDDQFSVERPDGSNFTLKIRSTKLEDSAMYFCASRPGTGGYEQYFGPGTRLTVT.

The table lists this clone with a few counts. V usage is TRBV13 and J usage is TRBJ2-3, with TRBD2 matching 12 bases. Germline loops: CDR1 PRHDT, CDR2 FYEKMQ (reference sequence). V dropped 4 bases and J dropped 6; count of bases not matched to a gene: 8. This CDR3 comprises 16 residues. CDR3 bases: TGTGCCAGCAGCTCCGGGACTAGCGGGTGGGTGGATACGCAGTATTTT. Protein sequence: CASSSGTSGWVDTQYF.

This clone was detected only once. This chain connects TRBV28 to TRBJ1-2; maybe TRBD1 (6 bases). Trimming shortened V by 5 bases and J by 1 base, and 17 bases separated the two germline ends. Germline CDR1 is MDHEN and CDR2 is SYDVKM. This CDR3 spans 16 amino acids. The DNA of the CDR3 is TGTGCCAGCAGTAGGGATCGGGACACAATTAACTATGGCTACACCTTC. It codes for CASSRDRDTINYGYTF.

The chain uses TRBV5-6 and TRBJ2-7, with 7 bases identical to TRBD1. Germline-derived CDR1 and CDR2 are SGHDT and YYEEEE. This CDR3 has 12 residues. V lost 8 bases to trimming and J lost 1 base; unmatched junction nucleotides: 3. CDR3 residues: CASWDSSYEQYF. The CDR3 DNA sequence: TGTGCCAGTTGGGACAGTTCCTACGAGCAGTACTTC.

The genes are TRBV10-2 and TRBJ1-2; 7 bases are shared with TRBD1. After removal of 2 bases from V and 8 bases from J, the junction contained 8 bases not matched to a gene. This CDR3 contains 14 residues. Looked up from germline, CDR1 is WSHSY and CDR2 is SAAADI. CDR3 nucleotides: TGCGCCAGCAGTGAGGTAGGGGGCGGTAAAGGCTACACCTTC. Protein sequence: CASSEVGGGKGYTF.

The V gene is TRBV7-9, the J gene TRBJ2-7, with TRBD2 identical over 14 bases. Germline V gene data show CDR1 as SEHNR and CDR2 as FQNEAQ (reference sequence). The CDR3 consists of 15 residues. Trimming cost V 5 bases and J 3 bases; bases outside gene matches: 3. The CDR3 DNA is TGTGCCAGCAGCAAGGGGACTAGCGGGAGCTACGAGCAGTACTTC. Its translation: CASSKGTSGSYEQYF.

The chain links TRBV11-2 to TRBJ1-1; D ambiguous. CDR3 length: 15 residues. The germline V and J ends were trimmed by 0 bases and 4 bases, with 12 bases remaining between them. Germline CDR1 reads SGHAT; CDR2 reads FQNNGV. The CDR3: CASSLDVRIGTEAFF. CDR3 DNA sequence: TGTGCCAGCAGCTTAGATGTCAGGATTGGCACTGAAGCTTTCTTT.

CDR3 in DNA: TGTGCCAGTTCCCTAGGAGGGGCACAAGAGACCCAGTACTTC. This gives the protein CASSLGGAQETQYF. The V gene is TRBV5-6, the J gene TRBJ2-5, with D maybe TRBD2 (6 bases). Germline V lookup: CDR1 SGHDT, CDR2 YYEEEE. This CDR3 is 14 amino acids long. V was clipped by 8 bases and J by 2 bases, with 16 bases between them.

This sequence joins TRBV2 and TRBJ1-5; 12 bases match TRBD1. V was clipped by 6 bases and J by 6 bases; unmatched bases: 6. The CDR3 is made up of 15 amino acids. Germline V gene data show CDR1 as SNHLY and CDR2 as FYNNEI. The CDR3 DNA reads TGTGCCAGCAGCCCTGGGACAGGGGGCGGTCAGCCCCAGCATTTT. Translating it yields CASSPGTGGGQPQHF.

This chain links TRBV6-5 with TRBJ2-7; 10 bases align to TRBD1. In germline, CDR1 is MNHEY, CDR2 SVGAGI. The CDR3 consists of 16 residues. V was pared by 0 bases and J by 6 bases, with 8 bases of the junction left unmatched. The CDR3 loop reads CASSYSSGQGSVEQYF. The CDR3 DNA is TGTGCCAGCAGTTACTCGTCGGGACAGGGGTCCGTCGAGCAGTACTTC.

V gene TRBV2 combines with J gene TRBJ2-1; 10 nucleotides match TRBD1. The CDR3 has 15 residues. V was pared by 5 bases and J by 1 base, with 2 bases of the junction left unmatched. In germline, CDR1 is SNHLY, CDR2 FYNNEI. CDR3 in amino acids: CASSRTGGSYNEQFF. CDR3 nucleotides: TGTGCCAGCAGTAGGACAGGGGGGTCCTACAATGAGCAGTTCTTC.

This chain's CDR3 is CASSPDRGAYNEQFF. The DNA of the CDR3 is TGTGCCAGCAGCCCTGATCGGGGGGCCTACAATGAGCAGTTCTTC. This sequence joins TRBV7-2 and TRBJ2-1, with 7 bases matching TRBD2. There are 15 residues in the CDR3. Trimming took 5 bases from V and 2 from J; bases not matched to a gene: 6. Germline CDR1 and CDR2: SGHTA and FQGNSA. The whole variable domain, filled in from reference TRBV7-2 and TRBJ2-1, reads GAGVSQSPSNKVTEKGKDVELRCDPISGHTALYWYRQSLGQGLEFLIYFQGNSAPDKSGLPSDRFSAERTGGSVSTLTIQRTQQEDSAVYLCASSPDRGAYNEQFFGPGTRLTVL.

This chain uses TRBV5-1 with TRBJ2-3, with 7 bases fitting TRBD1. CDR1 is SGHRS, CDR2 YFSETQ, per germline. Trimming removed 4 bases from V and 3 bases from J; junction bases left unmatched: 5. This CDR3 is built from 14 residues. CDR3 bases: TGCGCCAGCAGCGGCAGGGGGTCGACAGATACGCAGTATTTT. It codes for CASSGRGSTDTQYF. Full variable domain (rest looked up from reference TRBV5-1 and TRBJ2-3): KAGVTQTPRYLIKTRGQQVTLSCSPISGHRSVSWYQQTPGQGLQFLFEYFSETQRNKGNFPGRFSGRQFSNSRSEMNVSTLELGDSALYLCASSGRGSTDTQYFGPGTRLTVL.

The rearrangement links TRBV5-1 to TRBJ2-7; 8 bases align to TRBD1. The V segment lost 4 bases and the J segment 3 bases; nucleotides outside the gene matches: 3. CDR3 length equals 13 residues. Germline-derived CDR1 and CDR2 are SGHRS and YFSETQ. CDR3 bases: TGCGCCAGCAGCATGACAGGGGACTACGAGCAGTACTTC. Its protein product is CASSMTGDYEQYF.

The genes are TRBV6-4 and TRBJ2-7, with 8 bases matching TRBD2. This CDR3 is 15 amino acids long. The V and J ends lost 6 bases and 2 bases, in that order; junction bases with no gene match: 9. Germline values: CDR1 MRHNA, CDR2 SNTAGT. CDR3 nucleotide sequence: TGTGCCAGCAGCCGGGAGGGGGGGCGAACCTACGAGCAGTACTTC. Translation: CASSREGGRTYEQYF.

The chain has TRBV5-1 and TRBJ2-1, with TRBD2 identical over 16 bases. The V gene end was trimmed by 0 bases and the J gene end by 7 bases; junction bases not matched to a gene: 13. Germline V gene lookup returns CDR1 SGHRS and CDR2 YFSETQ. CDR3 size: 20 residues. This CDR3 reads CASSLVGPGLAGGSGNEQFF. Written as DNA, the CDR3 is TGCGCCAGCAGCTTGGTAGGGCCGGGACTAGCGGGAGGGTCTGGTAATGAGCAGTTCTTC.

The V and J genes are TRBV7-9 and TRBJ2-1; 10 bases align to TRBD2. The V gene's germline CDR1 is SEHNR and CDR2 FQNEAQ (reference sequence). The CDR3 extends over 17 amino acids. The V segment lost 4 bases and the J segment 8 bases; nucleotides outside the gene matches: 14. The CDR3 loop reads CASSSTHNLAGEDEQFF. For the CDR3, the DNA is TGTGCCAGCAGCTCAACCCATAACCTAGCGGGAGAGGATGAGCAGTTCTTC.

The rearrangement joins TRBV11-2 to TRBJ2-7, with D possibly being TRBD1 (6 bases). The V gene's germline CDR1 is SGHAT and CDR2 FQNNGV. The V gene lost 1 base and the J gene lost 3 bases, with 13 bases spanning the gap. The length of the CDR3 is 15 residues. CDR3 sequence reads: CASSLGRVRGYEQYF. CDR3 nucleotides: TGTGCCAGCAGCTTAGGACGGGTCAGGGGCTACGAGCAGTACTTC.

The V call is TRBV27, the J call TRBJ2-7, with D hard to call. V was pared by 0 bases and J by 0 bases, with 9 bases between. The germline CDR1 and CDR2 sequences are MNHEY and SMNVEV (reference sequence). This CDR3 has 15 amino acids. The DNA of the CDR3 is TGTGCCAGCAGTTTATCGGCCTACAGCTCCTACGAGCAGTACTTC. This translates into CASSLSAYSSYEQYF.

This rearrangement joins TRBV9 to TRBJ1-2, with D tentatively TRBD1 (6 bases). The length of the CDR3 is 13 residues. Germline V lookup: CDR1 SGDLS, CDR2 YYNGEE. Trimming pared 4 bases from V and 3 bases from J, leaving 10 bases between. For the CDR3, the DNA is TGTGCCAGCAGCCAGGACAGATACTATGGCTACACCTTC. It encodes CASSQDRYYGYTF.

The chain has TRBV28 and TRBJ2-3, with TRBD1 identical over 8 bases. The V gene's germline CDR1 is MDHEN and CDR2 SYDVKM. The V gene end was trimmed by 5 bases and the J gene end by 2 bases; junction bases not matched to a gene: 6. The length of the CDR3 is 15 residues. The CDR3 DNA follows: TGTGCCAGCAGTATACCGGGACAGGCCACAGATACGCAGTATTTT. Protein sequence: CASSIPGQATDTQYF.

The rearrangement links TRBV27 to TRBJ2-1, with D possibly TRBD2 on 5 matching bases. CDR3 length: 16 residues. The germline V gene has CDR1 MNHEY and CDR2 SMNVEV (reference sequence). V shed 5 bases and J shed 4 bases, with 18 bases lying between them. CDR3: CASSLWTSTTYNEQFF. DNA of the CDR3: TGTGCCAGCAGTCTTTGGACTTCCACGACATACAATGAGCAGTTCTTC.

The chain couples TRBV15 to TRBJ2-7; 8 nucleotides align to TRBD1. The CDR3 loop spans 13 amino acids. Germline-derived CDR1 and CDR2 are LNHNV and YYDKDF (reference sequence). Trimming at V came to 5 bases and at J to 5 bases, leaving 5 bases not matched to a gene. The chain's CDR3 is CATSPDRAHEQYF. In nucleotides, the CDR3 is TGTGCCACCAGCCCGGACAGGGCCCACGAGCAGTACTTC.

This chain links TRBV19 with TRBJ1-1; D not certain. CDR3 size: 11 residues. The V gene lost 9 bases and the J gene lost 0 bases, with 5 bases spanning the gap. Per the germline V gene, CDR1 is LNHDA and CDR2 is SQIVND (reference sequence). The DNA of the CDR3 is TGTGCCAGCGCGATGAACACTGAAGCTTTCTTT. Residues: CASAMNTEAFF. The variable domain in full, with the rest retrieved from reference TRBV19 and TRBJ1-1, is DGGITQSPKYLFRKEGQNVTLSCEQNLNHDAMYWYRQDPGQGLRLIYYSQIVNDFQKGDIAEGYSVSREKKESFPLTVTSAQKNPTAFYLCASAMNTEAFFGQGTRLTVV.

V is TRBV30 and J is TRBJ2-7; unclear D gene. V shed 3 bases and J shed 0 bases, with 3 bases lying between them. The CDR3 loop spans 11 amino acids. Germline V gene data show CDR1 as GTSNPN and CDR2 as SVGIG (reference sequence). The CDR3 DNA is TGTGCCTGGAGCCACTCCTACGAGCAGTACTTC. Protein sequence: CAWSHSYEQYF.

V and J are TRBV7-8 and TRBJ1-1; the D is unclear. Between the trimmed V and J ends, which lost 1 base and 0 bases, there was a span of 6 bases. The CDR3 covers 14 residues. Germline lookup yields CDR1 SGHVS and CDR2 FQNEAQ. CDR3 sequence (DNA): TGTGCCAGCAGCTTAGGAGATATGAACACTGAAGCTTTCTTT. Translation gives CASSLGDMNTEAFF.

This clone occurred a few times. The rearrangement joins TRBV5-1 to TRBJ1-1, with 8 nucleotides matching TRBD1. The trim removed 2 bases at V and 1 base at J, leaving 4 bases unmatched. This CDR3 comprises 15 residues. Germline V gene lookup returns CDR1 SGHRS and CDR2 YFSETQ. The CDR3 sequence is CASSLPGTGNTEAFF. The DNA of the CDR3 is TGCGCCAGCAGCTTACCCGGGACAGGGAACACTGAAGCTTTCTTT.